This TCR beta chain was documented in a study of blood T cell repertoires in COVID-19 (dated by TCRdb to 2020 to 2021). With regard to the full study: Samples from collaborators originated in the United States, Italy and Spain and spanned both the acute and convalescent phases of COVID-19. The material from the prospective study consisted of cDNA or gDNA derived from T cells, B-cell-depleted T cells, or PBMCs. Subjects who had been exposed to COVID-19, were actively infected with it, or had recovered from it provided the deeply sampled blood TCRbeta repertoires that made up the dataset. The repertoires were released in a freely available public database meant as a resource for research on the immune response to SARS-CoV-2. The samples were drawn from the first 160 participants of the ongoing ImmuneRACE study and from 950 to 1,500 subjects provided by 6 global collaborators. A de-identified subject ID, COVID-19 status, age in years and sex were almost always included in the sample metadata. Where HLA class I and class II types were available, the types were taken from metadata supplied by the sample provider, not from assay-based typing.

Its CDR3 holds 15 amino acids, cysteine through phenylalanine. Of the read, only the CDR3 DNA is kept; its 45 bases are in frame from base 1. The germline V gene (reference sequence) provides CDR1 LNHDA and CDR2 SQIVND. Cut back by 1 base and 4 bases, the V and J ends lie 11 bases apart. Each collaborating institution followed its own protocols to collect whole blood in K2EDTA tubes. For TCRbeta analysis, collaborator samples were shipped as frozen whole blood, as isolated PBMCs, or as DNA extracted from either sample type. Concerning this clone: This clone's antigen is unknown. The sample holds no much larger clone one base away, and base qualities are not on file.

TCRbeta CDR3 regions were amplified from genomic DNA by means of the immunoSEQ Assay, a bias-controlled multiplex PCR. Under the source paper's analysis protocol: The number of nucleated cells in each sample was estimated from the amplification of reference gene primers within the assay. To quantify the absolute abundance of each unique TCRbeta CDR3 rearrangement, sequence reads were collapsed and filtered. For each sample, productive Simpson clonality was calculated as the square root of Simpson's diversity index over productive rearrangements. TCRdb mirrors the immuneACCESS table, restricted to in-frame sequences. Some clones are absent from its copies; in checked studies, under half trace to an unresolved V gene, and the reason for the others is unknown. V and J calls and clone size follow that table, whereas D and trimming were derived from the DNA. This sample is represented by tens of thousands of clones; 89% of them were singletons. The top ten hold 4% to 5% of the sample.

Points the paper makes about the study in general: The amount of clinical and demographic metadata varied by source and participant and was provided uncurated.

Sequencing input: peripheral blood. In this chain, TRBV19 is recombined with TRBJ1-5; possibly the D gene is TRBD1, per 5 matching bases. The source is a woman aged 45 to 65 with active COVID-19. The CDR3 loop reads CASSIVAGPNQPQHF. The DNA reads TGTGCCAGTAGTATAGTAGCAGGGCCGAATCAGCCCCAGCATTTT. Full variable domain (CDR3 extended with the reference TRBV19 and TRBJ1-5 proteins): DGGITQSPKYLFRKEGQNVTLSCEQNLNHDAMYWYRQDPGQGLRLIYYSQIVNDFQKGDIAEGYSVSREKKESFPLTVTSAQKNPTAFYLCASSIVAGPNQPQHFGDGTRLSIL.